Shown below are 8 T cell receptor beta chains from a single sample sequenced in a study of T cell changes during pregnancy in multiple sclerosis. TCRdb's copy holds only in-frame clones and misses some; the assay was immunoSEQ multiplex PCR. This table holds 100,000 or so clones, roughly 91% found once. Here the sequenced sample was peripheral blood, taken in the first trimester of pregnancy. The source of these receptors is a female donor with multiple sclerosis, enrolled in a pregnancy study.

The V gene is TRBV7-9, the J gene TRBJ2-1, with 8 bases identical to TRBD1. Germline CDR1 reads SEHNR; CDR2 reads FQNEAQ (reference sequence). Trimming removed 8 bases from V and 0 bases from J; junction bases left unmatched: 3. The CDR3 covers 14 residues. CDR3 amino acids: CASVTGGSYNEQFF. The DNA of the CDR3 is TGTGCCAGCGTCACAGGGGGCTCCTACAATGAGCAGTTCTTC.

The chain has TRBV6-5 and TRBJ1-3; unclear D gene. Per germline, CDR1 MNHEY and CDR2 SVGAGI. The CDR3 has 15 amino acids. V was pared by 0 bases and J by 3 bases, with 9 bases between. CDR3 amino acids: CASSYSGSLGNTIYF. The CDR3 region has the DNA TGTGCCAGCAGTTACTCGGGCAGTCTTGGAAACACCATATATTTT.

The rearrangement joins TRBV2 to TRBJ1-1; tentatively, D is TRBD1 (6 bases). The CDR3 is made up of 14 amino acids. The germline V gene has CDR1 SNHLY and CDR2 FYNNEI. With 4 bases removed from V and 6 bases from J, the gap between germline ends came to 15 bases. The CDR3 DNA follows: TGTGCCAGCAGTGGCCTACAGGGCGGTCCTGAAGCTTTCTTT. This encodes CASSGLQGGPEAFF.

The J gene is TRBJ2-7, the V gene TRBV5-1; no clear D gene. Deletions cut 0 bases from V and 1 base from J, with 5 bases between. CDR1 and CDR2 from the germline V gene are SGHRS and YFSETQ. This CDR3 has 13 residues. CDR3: CASSLEESYEQYF. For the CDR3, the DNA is TGCGCCAGCAGCTTGGAGGAGTCCTACGAGCAGTACTTC.

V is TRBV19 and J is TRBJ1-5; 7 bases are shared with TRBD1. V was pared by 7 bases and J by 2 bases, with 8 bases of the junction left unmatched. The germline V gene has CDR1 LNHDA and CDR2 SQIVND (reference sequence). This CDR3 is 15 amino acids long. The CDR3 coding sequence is TGTGCCAGTAAAGACTACAGGGGTGGCAATCAGCCCCAGCATTTT. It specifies CASKDYRGGNQPQHF.

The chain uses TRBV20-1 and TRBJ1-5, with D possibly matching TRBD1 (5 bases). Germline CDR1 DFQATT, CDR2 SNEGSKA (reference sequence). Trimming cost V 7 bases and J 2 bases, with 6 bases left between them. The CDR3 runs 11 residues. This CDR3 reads CSGGGNQPQHF. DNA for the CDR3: TGCAGTGGGGGGGGCAATCAGCCCCAGCATTTT.

The CDR3 loop reads CASSDWALPPLHF. The CDR3 DNA follows: TGTGCCAGCAGTGATTGGGCTTTACCACCCCTCCACTTT. The V call is TRBV6-1, the J call TRBJ1-6; D is unclear. Germline V gene data show CDR1 as MNHNS and CDR2 as SASEGT. The V gene lost 3 bases and the J gene lost 11 bases, with 11 bases spanning the gap. This CDR3 is built from 13 residues.

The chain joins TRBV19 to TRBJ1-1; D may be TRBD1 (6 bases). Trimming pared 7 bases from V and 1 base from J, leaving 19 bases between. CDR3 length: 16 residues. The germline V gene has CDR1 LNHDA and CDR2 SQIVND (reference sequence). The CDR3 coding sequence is TGTGCCAGTAACCCCGCGGCAGGGGATTGGAACACTGAAGCTTTCTTT. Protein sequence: CASNPAAGDWNTEAFF.